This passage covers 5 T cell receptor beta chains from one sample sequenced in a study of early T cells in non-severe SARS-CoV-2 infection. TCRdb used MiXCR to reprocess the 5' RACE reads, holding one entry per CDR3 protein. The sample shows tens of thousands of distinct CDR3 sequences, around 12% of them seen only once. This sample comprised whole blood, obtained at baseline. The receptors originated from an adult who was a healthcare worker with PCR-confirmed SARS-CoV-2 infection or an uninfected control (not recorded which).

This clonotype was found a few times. CDR3 protein: CATRQAGVFGTDTQYF. CDR3 bases: TGTGCCACCCGACAGGCCGGGGTCTTCGGCACAGATACGCAGTATTTT. The chain is built from TRBV18 and TRBJ2-3; the D gene is possibly TRBD1 (6 bases). With 10 bases removed from V and 1 base from J, the gap between germline ends came to 21 bases. Germline CDR1 reads KGHSH; CDR2 reads LQKENI. The CDR3 has 16 residues.

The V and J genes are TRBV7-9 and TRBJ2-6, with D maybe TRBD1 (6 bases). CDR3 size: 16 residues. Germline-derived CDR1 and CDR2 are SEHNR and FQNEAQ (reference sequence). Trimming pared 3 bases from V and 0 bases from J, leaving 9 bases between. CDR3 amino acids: CASSFSGASGANVLTF. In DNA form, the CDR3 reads TGTGCCAGCAGCTTCTCAGGGGCCTCTGGGGCCAACGTCCTGACTTTC.

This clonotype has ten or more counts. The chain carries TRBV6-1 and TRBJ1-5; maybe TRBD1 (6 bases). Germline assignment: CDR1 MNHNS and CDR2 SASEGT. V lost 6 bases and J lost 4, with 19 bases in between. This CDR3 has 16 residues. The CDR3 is CASRTGRGSGNQPQHF. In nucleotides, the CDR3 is TGTGCCAGCAGAACGGGGAGGGGGAGTGGGAATCAGCCCCAGCATTTT.

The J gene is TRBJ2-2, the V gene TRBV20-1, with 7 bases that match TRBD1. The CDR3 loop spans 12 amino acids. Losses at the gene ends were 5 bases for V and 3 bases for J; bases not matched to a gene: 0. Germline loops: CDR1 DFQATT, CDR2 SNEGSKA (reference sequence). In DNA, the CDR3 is TGCAGTGCTGACAGGGACACCGGGGAGCTGTTTTTT. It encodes CSADRDTGELFF.

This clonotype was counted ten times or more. The CDR3 region has the DNA TGTGCCAGCAGCGGGGGCCCCAGCACAGATACGCAGTATTTT. This sequence encodes CASSGGPSTDTQYF. The V and J genes are TRBV9 and TRBJ2-3; possibly TRBD1 for D (5 bases). The germline CDR1 and CDR2 sequences are SGDLS and YYNGEE. V was clipped by 3 bases and J by 0 bases, with 8 bases between them. The CDR3 totals 14 residues.